These 30 T cell receptor beta chains came from one sample sequenced in a study of T cell responses to AZD1222 COVID-19 vaccine. Produced via immunoSEQ multiplex PCR; TCRdb's table is partial and in-frame only. The table has approximately 93,000 clones, 70% to 90% seen once. Source: peripheral blood, taken 28 days after the second AZD1222 dose. These receptors all come from an adult who received the AZD1222 COVID-19 vaccine.

The rearrangement joins TRBV6-6 to TRBJ1-3, with 7 bases aligning to TRBD1. Germline assignment: CDR1 MNHNY and CDR2 SVGAGI (reference sequence). With 5 bases clipped from V and 0 bases from J, the junction kept 4 bases outside the gene matches. The CDR3 spans 15 residues. CDR3 in DNA: TGTGCCAGCAGTCCGGGACAGTCCTCTGGAAACACCATATATTTT. It codes for CASSPGQSSGNTIYF.

This chain uses TRBV7-3 with TRBJ2-2; D is uncertain. The CDR3 covers 16 residues. Trimming left V 1 base short and J 0 bases short, with 9 bases between. Germline lookup yields CDR1 SGHTA and CDR2 FQGTGA. Here the CDR3 DNA reads TGTGCCAGCAGCTTAATGGGTGGGCCGAACACCGGGGAGCTGTTTTTT. Amino acid sequence: CASSLMGGPNTGELFF.

V and J are TRBV7-2 and TRBJ1-2; no clear D gene. The CDR3 is 14 amino acids. V lost 3 bases, J lost 8 bases, and 16 bases lay in between. Per germline, CDR1 SGHTA and CDR2 FQGNSA. In DNA, the CDR3 is TGTGCCAGCAGCTTGGACGGGAGCTTGGGCGGCTACACCTTC. Amino acid sequence: CASSLDGSLGGYTF.

V usage is TRBV19 and J usage is TRBJ2-1; D remains ambiguous. The CDR3 is 14 amino acids. The germline V gene encodes CDR1 LNHDA and CDR2 SQIVND (reference sequence). The V end lost 9 bases, the J end lost 3 bases, and 15 bases lay between the germline ends. CDR3: CASKALAYYNEQFF. Here the CDR3 DNA reads TGTGCCAGCAAAGCGCTGGCTTACTACAATGAGCAGTTCTTC.

The rearrangement links TRBV10-2 to TRBJ1-2, with D perhaps matching TRBD1 (5 bases). V gave up 6 bases and J gave up 0 bases, with 5 bases separating them. Germline V CDR1 and CDR2: WSHSY, SAAADI. The CDR3 spans 12 residues. The CDR3, as DNA: TGCGCCAGCAGGGGGCCTAACTATGGCTACACCTTC. As protein: CASRGPNYGYTF.

The rearrangement links TRBV5-1 to TRBJ2-7, with D possibly being TRBD2 (6 bases). The CDR3 has 16 residues. V was cut by 0 bases and J by 7 bases, with 20 bases left in between. CDR1 and CDR2 (germline): SGHRS, YFSETQ. CDR3 loop: CASSLAVGGTAAEQYF. CDR3 coding DNA: TGCGCCAGCAGCTTGGCCGTGGGGGGAACCGCCGCAGAGCAGTACTTC.

This clone has just a few counts. This sequence joins TRBV6-5 and TRBJ1-1; no reliable D call. The CDR3 totals 15 residues. V shed 6 bases and J shed 1 base, with 15 bases lying between them. The germline gives CDR1 MNHEY, CDR2 SVGAGI. As DNA, the CDR3 is TGTGCCAGCAGGGCCCTGGTAAACAAGAACACTGAAGCTTTCTTT. Protein: CASRALVNKNTEAFF.

DNA of the CDR3: TGTGCCAGCAGACCTATTGCGGGGAAAGCTAACTATGGCTACACCTTC. Its protein product is CASRPIAGKANYGYTF. The chain has TRBV11-2 and TRBJ1-2; no clear D. V lost 6 bases to trimming and J lost 0 bases, with 17 bases between them. The CDR3 runs 16 residues. Per germline, CDR1 SGHAT and CDR2 FQNNGV. Together with reference TRBV11-2 and TRBJ1-2, the CDR3 gives the full variable domain: EAGVAQSPRYKIIEKRQSVAFWCNPISGHATLYWYQQILGQGPKLLIQFQNNGVVDDSQLPKDRFSAERLKGVDSTLKIQPAKLEDSAVYLCASRPIAGKANYGYTFGSGTRLTVV.

The chain is built from TRBV7-9 and TRBJ2-2; the D gene could be TRBD1 or TRBD2 (5 bases each). Trimming pared 5 bases from V and 1 base from J, leaving 20 bases between. Germline-derived CDR1 and CDR2 are SEHNR and FQNEAQ (reference sequence). CDR3 length: 18 residues. This chain's CDR3 is CASSPRRSGQGNTGELFF. CDR3 nucleotides: TGTGCCAGCAGCCCTAGGAGGTCTGGGCAGGGGAACACCGGGGAGCTGTTTTTT.

This clone was found a few times. This sequence joins TRBV3-1 (or the pseudogene TRBV3-2) and TRBJ1-1, with TRBD1 identical over 8 bases. The CDR3 has 13 residues. The J segment lost 4 bases and the V segment lost 5 bases, leaving 3 bases of the junction unmatched. Germline CDR1 and CDR2: LGHDT and YNNKEL (reference sequence). The CDR3 sequence is CASSGDRGTEAFF. The CDR3 DNA is TGTGCCAGCAGCGGAGACAGGGGCACTGAAGCTTTCTTT.

The chain combines TRBV29-1 with TRBJ1-2; no clear D. The germline CDR1 and CDR2 sequences are SQVTM and ANQGSEA. The CDR3 is 8 amino acids. Trimming left V 7 bases short and J 14 bases short, with 11 bases between. The CDR3 coding sequence is TGCAGCGGTGACCCAGGAACCTTC. Translated: CSGDPGTF.

The gene calls are TRBV6-6 and TRBJ2-1; 8 bases agree with TRBD1. CDR3 length: 14 amino acids. V gave up 6 bases and J gave up 6 bases; unmatched junction bases: 7. Germline CDR1 reads MNHNY; CDR2 reads SVGAGI (reference sequence). The CDR3 protein is CASRGTGVSNEQFF. Here the CDR3 DNA reads TGTGCCAGCAGGGGGACAGGAGTCAGCAATGAGCAGTTCTTC.

This clone was observed once. V and J are TRBV12-5 and TRBJ1-3, with 7 bases lining up with TRBD1. The germline gives CDR1 LGHNT, CDR2 FRNRAP. This CDR3 spans 17 amino acids. The V and J ends lost 1 base and 2 bases, in that order; junction bases with no gene match: 8. The CDR3 sequence is CASGLAEKTGTGNTIYF. The CDR3, as DNA: TGTGCTAGTGGTTTGGCCGAAAAGACAGGGACTGGAAACACCATATATTTT.

The chain links TRBV5-6 to TRBJ2-3; 9 positions match TRBD1. The germline V gene encodes CDR1 SGHDT and CDR2 YYEEEE. This CDR3 is built from 19 residues. With 4 bases clipped from V and 1 base from J, the junction kept 16 bases outside the gene matches. Here the CDR3 DNA reads TGTGCCAGCAGCCCCGGGACAGGGTCTGTGGGGCTCGGCACAGATACGCAGTATTTT. Translating it yields CASSPGTGSVGLGTDTQYF.

The rearrangement links TRBV13 to TRBJ1-5; no reliable D call. There are 15 residues in the CDR3. The germline V and J ends were trimmed by 2 bases and 7 bases, with 15 bases remaining between them. Germline-derived CDR1 and CDR2 are PRHDT and FYEKMQ (reference sequence). In nucleotides, the CDR3 is TGTGCCAGCAGCTTAAACGGGGAAGGCGAGCAGCCCCAGCATTTT. This gives the protein CASSLNGEGEQPQHF.

This clone was recorded only once. The chain employs TRBV7-9 and TRBJ2-7, with 7 bases matching TRBD2. The junction had 13 bases not matched to a gene; V was cut back by 3 bases and J by 5 bases. Germline values: CDR1 SEHNR, CDR2 FQNEAQ (reference sequence). The CDR3 is made up of 16 amino acids. CDR3 sequence reads: CASSLWGGEGRNEQYF. The CDR3 coding sequence is TGTGCCAGCAGCTTGTGGGGCGGGGAGGGGCGGAACGAGCAGTACTTC.

The gene calls are TRBV7-3 and TRBJ2-1; 8 bases agree with TRBD2. This CDR3 spans 16 amino acids. V lost 5 bases, J lost 2 bases, and 8 bases stayed unmatched. In germline, CDR1 is SGHTA, CDR2 FQGTGA. The DNA of the CDR3 is TGTGCCAGCAGCCCCCAAGCGGGGGTGGCCTACAATGAGCAGTTCTTC. This encodes CASSPQAGVAYNEQFF. The full variable domain, its missing parts supplied by reference TRBV7-3 and TRBJ2-1, is GAGVSQTPSNKVTEKGKYVELRCDPISGHTALYWYRQSLGQGPEFLIYFQGTGAADDSGLPNDRFFAVRPEGSVSTLKIQRTERGDSAVYLCASSPQAGVAYNEQFFGPGTRLTVL.

The V and J genes are TRBV7-9 and TRBJ2-5; possible D gene TRBD2, 7 bases. V shed 5 bases and J shed 4 bases, with 17 bases lying between them. Germline V gene sequence: CDR1 SEHNR, CDR2 FQNEAQ (reference sequence). The CDR3 runs to 15 residues. For the CDR3, the DNA is TGTGCCAGCAGCCTGGGGAATCGGGGGGCAGAGACCCAGTACTTC. This sequence encodes CASSLGNRGAETQYF.

CDR3 nucleotide sequence: TGTGCCAGCAGCGCACCTAGACTCCAGAAGTCCGGGGAGCTGTTTTTT. Residues: CASSAPRLQKSGELFF. The chain links TRBV13 to TRBJ2-2; D call uncertain. This CDR3 has 16 residues. CDR1 PRHDT and CDR2 FYEKMQ come from the germline V gene (reference sequence). V lost 5 bases and J 6 bases, leaving 19 bases between the germline ends. Together with reference TRBV13 and TRBJ2-2, the CDR3 gives the full variable domain: AAGVIQSPRHLIKEKRETATLKCYPIPRHDTVYWYQQGPGQDPQFLISFYEKMQSDKGSIPDRFSAQQFSDYHSELNMSSLELGDSALYFCASSAPRLQKSGELFFGEGSRLTVL.

This chain joins TRBV29-1 and TRBJ1-5, with 8 positions matching TRBD1. Trimming at V came to 4 bases and at J to 3 bases, leaving 2 bases not matched to a gene. The CDR3 runs to 13 residues. Germline V gene sequence: CDR1 SQVTM, CDR2 ANQGSEA. This CDR3 is CSVGTGYNQPQHF. In nucleotides, the CDR3 is TGCAGCGTTGGGACAGGGTACAATCAGCCCCAGCATTTT.

In DNA form, the CDR3 reads TGTGCCAGCAGCTCGAAACAGGGTGTCACTGAAGCTTTCTTT. Translation: CASSSKQGVTEAFF. The V gene is TRBV7-9, the J gene TRBJ1-1, with D possibly being TRBD1 (6 bases). The germline gives CDR1 SEHNR, CDR2 FQNEAQ (reference sequence). The CDR3 is made up of 14 amino acids. V shed 4 bases and J shed 4 bases, with 13 bases lying between them.

The chain carries TRBV12-3 or TRBV12-4 and TRBJ1-1, with TRBD1 matching over 7 bases. Trimming removed 7 bases from V and 6 bases from J; junction bases left unmatched: 5. The CDR3 covers 12 residues. CDR3 in amino acids: CASTGTAAEAFF. The DNA for the CDR3 is TGTGCCAGCACCGGGACAGCTGCTGAAGCTTTCTTT.

CDR3 sequence reads: CASRLAISTEAFF. CDR3 in DNA: TGTGCCAGCAGACTTGCCATTTCCACTGAAGCTTTCTTT. V is TRBV7-9 and J is TRBJ1-1; D remains ambiguous. The CDR3 is 13 amino acids. Germline CDR1 and CDR2: SEHNR and FQNEAQ (reference sequence). Deletions cut 6 bases from V and 4 bases from J, with 12 bases between.

The CDR3 is CASSYWGQYNEQFF. CDR3 DNA: TGTGCCAGCAGTTATTGGGGACAGTACAATGAGCAGTTCTTC. V and J are TRBV6-2 or TRBV6-3 and TRBJ2-1, with 7 nucleotides matching TRBD1. V lost 3 bases to trimming and J lost 4 bases; unmatched junction nucleotides: 3. The CDR3 sequence is 14 residues long. CDR1 is MNHEY, CDR2 SVGEGT, per germline.

V usage is TRBV6-6 and J usage is TRBJ1-6; tentatively, D is TRBD1 (6 bases). The CDR3 contains 17 residues. The V and J ends lost 5 bases and 0 bases respectively, with 14 bases between them. Germline loops: CDR1 MNHNY, CDR2 SVGAGI (reference sequence). CDR3 amino acids: CASSPPQGSSYNSPLHF. The CDR3 coding sequence is TGTGCCAGCAGTCCTCCACAGGGAAGCTCCTATAATTCACCCCTCCACTTT.

The chain combines TRBV5-1 with TRBJ1-2; 9 bases are shared with TRBD1. The CDR3 contains 13 residues. Germline trimming cut 0 bases from V and 6 bases from J; bases unmatched to any gene: 0. Germline-derived CDR1 and CDR2 are SGHRS and YFSETQ. CDR3 sequence reads: CASSLGTGDGYTF. Here the CDR3 DNA reads TGCGCCAGCAGCTTGGGGACAGGGGATGGCTACACCTTC.

The chain has TRBV27 and TRBJ2-7; the D gene is possibly TRBD2 (7 bases). This CDR3 region has 14 residues. The germline gives CDR1 MNHEY, CDR2 SMNVEV (reference sequence). Trimming removed 6 bases from V and 2 bases from J, with 14 bases in between. Here the CDR3 DNA reads TGTGCCAGCAGCCCAACGGGGGGCCCCTACGAGCAGTACTTC. Protein sequence: CASSPTGGPYEQYF.

The V and J genes are TRBV18 and TRBJ2-1, with no clear D. The CDR3 is 14 residues long. The germline gives CDR1 KGHSH, CDR2 LQKENI. V was cut by 3 bases and J by 0 bases, with 6 bases left in between. DNA of the CDR3: TGTGCCAGCTCACCGGCTAGCTCCTACAATGAGCAGTTCTTC. Residues: CASSPASSYNEQFF.

This clone has a single count. This sequence joins TRBV30 and TRBJ2-7; D is possibly TRBD1 or TRBD2 (5 bases each). Germline loops: CDR1 GTSNPN, CDR2 SVGIG (reference sequence). This CDR3 contains 15 residues. V shed 2 bases and J shed 3 bases, with 17 bases lying between them. The CDR3 here is CAWSHLPSGHYEQYF. CDR3 DNA: TGTGCCTGGAGTCACCTCCCCTCGGGGCACTACGAGCAGTACTTC.

This clone was counted a few times. The chain couples TRBV6-4 to TRBJ1-6; D unclear. Germline CDR1 MRHNA, CDR2 SNTAGT. V lost 6 bases and J lost 7, with 13 bases in between. The CDR3 has 14 residues. CDR3: CASRADGENSPLHF. The CDR3 region has the DNA TGTGCCAGCAGAGCTGACGGAGAAAATTCACCCCTCCACTTT.